Each of the 13 T cell receptor beta chains below was sequenced from the same sample in a study of beta chain features in type 1 diabetes. Sequenced material consisted of expressed TCRB transcripts (all of the isolated RNA was reverse transcribed). Produced via immunoSEQ multiplex PCR; TCRdb's table is partial and in-frame only. This table holds a few hundred thousand clones, roughly 12% found once. Their antigen targets remain unknown. The study's findings and limits: In every one of the four CD4+ subsets, TCRB CDR3s were moderately but significantly shorter in Type 1 diabetes patients.

Sequences were obtained from naive CD4+ T cells from blood. The source of these receptors is a woman aged 18-29 years with type 1 diabetes.

There are a few counts of this clone. V is TRBV29-1 and J is TRBJ1-1; a weak D match, TRBD1 (5 bases). V lost 7 bases, J lost 5 bases, and 17 bases lay in between. The CDR3 spans 13 residues. Looked up from germline, CDR1 is SQVTM and CDR2 is ANQGSEA. The CDR3 region is CSALQGSVTEAFF. The CDR3 bases are TGCAGCGCCCTCCAGGGTAGTGTGACTGAAGCTTTCTTT.

The V call is TRBV6-4, the J call TRBJ2-5, with D possibly being TRBD2 (5 bases). V gave up 7 bases and J gave up 5 bases, with 26 bases separating them. The CDR3 extends over 17 amino acids. Germline V gene sequence: CDR1 MRHNA, CDR2 SNTAGT. The CDR3 DNA sequence: TGTGCCAGCAAAGACGGCCCATACTTGAAGAGAGGGGAGACCCAGTACTTC. It is translated as CASKDGPYLKRGETQYF.

CDR3 amino acids: CAISRQGLGNQPQHF. In DNA, the CDR3 is TGTGCCATCAGCCGACAGGGCTTGGGCAATCAGCCCCAGCATTTT. The chain combines TRBV10-3 with TRBJ1-5; 7 nucleotides align to TRBD1. The junction had 7 bases not matched to a gene; V was cut back by 6 bases and J by 2 bases. The CDR3 covers 15 residues. Germline values: CDR1 ENHRY, CDR2 SYGVKD.

The chain has TRBV7-2 and TRBJ2-7, with TRBD2 identical over 10 bases. Germline V gives CDR1 SGHTA, CDR2 FQGNSA. This CDR3 is 18 amino acids long. V dropped 4 bases and J dropped 5; count of bases not matched to a gene: 17. In DNA, the CDR3 is TGTGCCAGCAGCTCCTCCCCGGGGAGCAGCGGGAGGGCCAACGAGCAGTACGTC. Translation: CASSSSPGSSGRANEQYV.

This clone was counted a few times. The V call is TRBV5-1, the J call TRBJ2-5, with 13 bases fitting TRBD2. Germline values: CDR1 SGHRS, CDR2 YFSETQ. The length of the CDR3 is 17 residues. With V trimmed by 4 bases and J by 6 bases, 12 bases remained unmatched. The CDR3 loop reads CASSPRTSGRLRQTQYF. The CDR3 DNA reads as TGCGCCAGCAGCCCTAGGACTAGCGGGAGACTCAGGCAGACCCAGTACTTC.

As to this clone: The same CDR3 can be traced to other DNA sequences in this sample. The chain uses TRBV7-9 and TRBJ2-7; TRBD1 matches 7 bases. Trimming removed 1 base from V and 3 bases from J; junction bases left unmatched: 3. Germline CDR1 reads SEHNR; CDR2 reads FQNEAQ (reference sequence). The CDR3 is 14 residues long. The CDR3: CASSLGTGNYEQYF. The CDR3 DNA reads as TGTGCCAGCAGCTTAGGGACAGGAAACTACGAGCAGTACTTC.

The chain employs TRBV30 and TRBJ2-1, with TRBD2 matching 8 bases. The CDR3 spans 16 residues. Trimming at V came to 0 bases and at J to 6 bases, leaving 10 bases not matched to a gene. Germline V lookup: CDR1 GTSNPN, CDR2 SVGIG (reference sequence). CDR3 bases: TGTGCCTGGAGTGTACTGGGACTAGGGGAGCTCAATGAGCAGTTCTTC. Translation: CAWSVLGLGELNEQFF.

The rearrangement joins TRBV10-3 to TRBJ1-1; no clear D. Per germline, CDR1 ENHRY and CDR2 SYGVKD. The V end was cut by 5 bases, the J end by 2 bases, with 9 bases between. The CDR3 is 13 amino acids. CDR3 nucleotide sequence: TGTGCCATCAGTCACGACAAAAACACTGAAGCTTTCTTT. Translating gives CAISHDKNTEAFF.

This clone was observed a handful of times. The chain couples TRBV7-2 to TRBJ2-5, with 9 bases that match TRBD2. Trimming took 5 bases from V and 4 from J; bases not matched to a gene: 11. This CDR3 has 16 amino acids. CDR1 and CDR2 from the germline V gene are SGHTA and FQGNSA. CDR3: CASSHRTSAQRETQYF. The DNA of the CDR3 is TGTGCCAGCAGCCACAGGACTAGCGCACAAAGAGAGACCCAGTACTTC.

The chain links TRBV12-5 to TRBJ2-1, with a tentative D call TRBD2 (6 bases). V lost 6 bases and J 7 bases, leaving 16 bases between the germline ends. Germline V gives CDR1 LGHNT, CDR2 FRNRAP. The CDR3 spans 14 residues. The DNA for the CDR3 is TGTGCTAGTGGCCGAGGAGGAGGGATGAATGAGCAGTTCTTC. Translated, it gives CASGRGGGMNEQFF.

This clone was counted a few times. V usage is TRBV19 and J usage is TRBJ2-1; TRBD2 matches at 7 bases. V shed 6 bases and J 0 bases; nucleotides not matched to a gene: 2. CDR1 and CDR2 from the germline V gene are LNHDA and SQIVND (reference sequence). The CDR3 loop spans 14 amino acids. CDR3 region: CASRWEGSYNEQFF. DNA of the CDR3: TGTGCCAGTAGGTGGGAGGGCTCCTACAATGAGCAGTTCTTC. The full variable domain, in which reference TRBV19 and TRBJ2-1 provide the parts outside the CDR3, is DGGITQSPKYLFRKEGQNVTLSCEQNLNHDAMYWYRQDPGQGLRLIYYSQIVNDFQKGDIAEGYSVSREKKESFPLTVTSAQKNPTAFYLCASRWEGSYNEQFFGPGTRLTVL.

The chain is built from TRBV18 and TRBJ2-7; no firm D call. V was cut by 3 bases and J by 5 bases, with 14 bases left in between. Germline assignment: CDR1 KGHSH and CDR2 LQKENI. The CDR3 has 14 amino acids. CDR3 nucleotide sequence: TGTGCCAGCTCACCCCCACCTAGACCCGACGAGCAGTACTTC. This encodes CASSPPPRPDEQYF. The full variable domain, completed using reference TRBV18 and TRBJ2-7, is NAGVMQNPRHLVRRRGQEARLRCSPMKGHSHVYWYRQLPEEGLKFMVYLQKENIIDESGMPKERFSAEFPKEGPSILRIQQVVRGDSAAYFCASSPPPRPDEQYFGPGTRLTVT.

The V call is TRBV29-1, the J call TRBJ2-5, with TRBD2 matching 9 bases. Trimming cost V 6 bases and J 5 bases; bases outside gene matches: 7. The CDR3 runs 13 residues. Germline CDR1 reads SQVTM; CDR2 reads ANQGSEA. The CDR3 reads CSVLPTSGETQYF. For the CDR3, the DNA is TGCAGCGTCCTCCCTACTAGCGGGGAGACCCAGTACTTC.